What follows describes a single T cell receptor beta chain. Its specificity is not known. This CDR3 region has 14 residues. The germline V gene has CDR1 SGDLS and CDR2 YYNGEE. V was trimmed by 5 bases and J by 8 bases, leaving 17 bases between them. The data belong to a study of OX40 agonist ivuxolimab in advanced cancers. Profiled with immunoSEQ multiplex PCR; TCRdb holds only in-frame clones, not every one. Counted here are about 80,000 clones, over 85% occurring once; the ten biggest clones make up approximately 0.32%. Study-level findings and limits: Within 6 weeks, CD4+ and CD8+ blood T cells expanded clonally at 0.1 to 3.0 mg/kg.

The J gene is TRBJ2-1, the V gene TRBV9; tentatively, D is TRBD2 (6 bases). The receptor was derived from an adult with an advanced solid tumor such as melanoma, head and neck, liver or kidney cancer. The specimen was CD4+ or CD8+ T cells sorted from blood, collected in a trial of the OX40 agonist ivuxolimab. CDR3 sequence (DNA): TGTGCCAGCAGGTCGGGGGACCCACGCCATGAGCAGTTCTTC. The encoded protein is CASRSGDPRHEQFF.